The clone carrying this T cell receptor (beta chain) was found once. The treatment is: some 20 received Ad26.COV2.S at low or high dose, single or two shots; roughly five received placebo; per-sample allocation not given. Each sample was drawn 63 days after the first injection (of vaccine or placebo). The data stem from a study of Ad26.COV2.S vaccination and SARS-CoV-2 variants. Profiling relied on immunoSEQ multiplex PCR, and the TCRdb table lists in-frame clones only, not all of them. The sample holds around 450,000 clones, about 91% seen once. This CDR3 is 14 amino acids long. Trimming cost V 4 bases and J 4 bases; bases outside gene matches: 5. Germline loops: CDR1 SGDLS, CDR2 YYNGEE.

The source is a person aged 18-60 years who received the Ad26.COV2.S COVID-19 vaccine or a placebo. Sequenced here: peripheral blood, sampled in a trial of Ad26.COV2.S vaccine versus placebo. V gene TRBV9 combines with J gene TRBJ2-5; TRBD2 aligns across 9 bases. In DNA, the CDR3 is TGTGCCAGCAGCCCCCGGACTAGCGCAGAGACCCAGTACTTC. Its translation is CASSPRTSAETQYF.